One T cell receptor beta chain is described in this entry. Other DNA sequences of this sample code for an identical CDR3. This entry comes from a study of blood T cell repertoires in COVID-19. Study at large: COVID-19 samples from acute and convalescent phases originated in the United States, Italy and Spain. PBMCs, B-cell-depleted T cells, or T cells provided the cDNA or gDNA that made up the material.

Germline CDR1 is LNHDA and CDR2 is SQIVND (reference sequence). The length of the CDR3 is 14 residues. The V and J ends lost 3 bases and 0 bases respectively, with 9 bases between them. Authors' processing steps: Amplifying reference gene primers gave estimates of nucleated cell counts. Sequencing was performed with immunoSEQ multiplex PCR; in TCRdb, only in-frame clones are kept and a portion is missing. The V and J calls and clone size are taken from that table; D and trimming were inferred from the DNA. Of 270,000 or so clones in the sample, around 86% were seen once. This sequence was found in a woman aged 25-40 years with active or convalescent COVID-19. The chain carries TRBV19 and TRBJ2-7, with D possibly being TRBD2 (6 bases). Sequenced input: peripheral blood. The CDR3 DNA is TGTGCCAGTAGTATTAGCGGTTACTCCTACGAGCAGTACTTC. Amino acid sequence: CASSISGYSYEQYF.